Below, 32 T cell receptor beta chains from the same sample are listed, as sequenced in a study of patients and donors after allogeneic stem cell transplantation (TCRdb year 2020). Libraries were constructed by RT-PCR. Sequencer: NextSeq 550. TCRdb reprocessing: public reads trimmed at Q25 with fastp, clones called with MiXCR, in-frame beta chains kept. Each entry is one CDR3 protein sequence, shown with its most common DNA and genes. A total of 920,000 or so distinct CDR3 sequences appear in this sample, 15% to 20% of them only once. Clones ranked in the top ten supply 6% of the sample. Sequenced sample: blood, either unsorted or a sorted T cell fraction (not recorded which). The receptors here all came from a human donor who was either an allogeneic HSCT recipient or a stem cell or donor lymphocyte infusion donor (not recorded which). It is not recorded whose cells these are; they may come from a transplant donor.

A few counts support this clonotype. This chain uses TRBV12-3 or TRBV12-4 with TRBJ1-2, with D maybe TRBD1 (5 bases). Between the trimmed V and J ends, which lost 1 base and 7 bases, there was a span of 19 bases. This CDR3 comprises 16 residues. CDR3 protein: CASSLVGAAGASGYTF. CDR3 bases: TGTGCCAGCAGTTTAGTAGGGGCGGCGGGAGCGAGTGGCTACACCTTC.

For the CDR3, the DNA is TGTGCCAGCAGTTCGGATGTCAGGAATCAGCCCCAGCATTTT. It is translated as CASSSDVRNQPQHF. The chain joins TRBV6-2 or TRBV6-3 to TRBJ1-5; no clear D gene. V lost 4 bases, J lost 4 bases, and 11 bases lay in between. The CDR3 covers 14 residues. From germline, CDR1 is MNHEY and CDR2 SVGEGT.

This clonotype was recorded many times. This chain joins TRBV7-2 and TRBJ2-7; the D is unclear. The CDR3 is 12 amino acids. Trimming pared 0 bases from V and 7 bases from J, leaving 7 bases between. Per the germline V gene, CDR1 is SGHTA and CDR2 is FQGNSA. The CDR3 DNA sequence: TGTGCCAGCAGCTTAGCTTCCCGGGAGCAGTACTTC. It encodes CASSLASREQYF.

The V gene is TRBV24-1, the J gene TRBJ2-1, with TRBD2 identical over 13 bases. This CDR3 has 17 amino acids. The V and J ends lost 4 bases and 9 bases, in that order; junction bases with no gene match: 11. CDR1 and CDR2 (germline): KGHDR, SFDVKD. The CDR3 protein is CATSDPTGTSGNGEQFF. CDR3 DNA: TGTGCCACCAGTGACCCCACCGGGACTAGCGGGAATGGTGAGCAGTTCTTC.

This clonotype was counted at least ten times. The rearrangement joins TRBV20-1 to TRBJ2-7; 14 nucleotides agree with TRBD2. Germline V lookup: CDR1 DFQATT, CDR2 SNEGSKA (reference sequence). The V segment lost 6 bases and the J segment 0 bases; nucleotides outside the gene matches: 7. CDR3 length: 16 amino acids. CDR3 region: CSAGRTSGGTSYEQYF. The DNA of the CDR3 is TGCAGTGCGGGAAGGACTAGCGGGGGGACCTCCTACGAGCAGTACTTC.

This clonotype has a count of ten or more. This chain uses TRBV5-1 with TRBJ1-1, with D possibly being TRBD1 (5 bases). Between the trimmed V and J ends, which lost 0 bases and 6 bases, there was a span of 6 bases. The CDR3 is made up of 12 amino acids. Germline assignment: CDR1 SGHRS and CDR2 YFSETQ. The CDR3 DNA sequence: TGCGCCAGCAGCTTGGAGGGGTCTGAAGCTTTCTTT. Its translation is CASSLEGSEAFF.

This clonotype was seen only a few times. The J gene is TRBJ2-2, the V gene TRBV27, with 8 nucleotides matching TRBD2. In germline, CDR1 is MNHEY, CDR2 SMNVEV (reference sequence). The CDR3 is 17 amino acids. After removal of 3 bases from V and 1 base from J, the junction contained 7 bases not matched to a gene. For the CDR3, the DNA is TGTGCCAGCAGTTTTTGGCTAGCGGGCCGGAACACCGGGGAGCTGTTTTTT. Its protein product is CASSFWLAGRNTGELFF.

This clonotype occurred a few times. This chain uses TRBV12-3 or TRBV12-4 with TRBJ2-3; no definite D call. The CDR3 has 14 amino acids. V was clipped by 5 bases and J by 1 base, with 10 bases between them. The CDR3 protein is CASSPRVGTDTQYF. CDR3 coding DNA: TGTGCCAGCAGTCCTAGGGTAGGCACAGATACGCAGTATTTT.

This clonotype has more than one count but fewer than ten. This chain connects TRBV7-9 to TRBJ2-3, with D maybe TRBD2 (6 bases). The CDR3 covers 13 residues. Germline CDR1 reads SEHNR; CDR2 reads FQNEAQ (reference sequence). Trimming removed 6 bases at V and 6 bases at J, with 13 bases between. This chain's CDR3 is CASSHGGADTQYF. For the CDR3, the DNA is TGTGCCAGCAGTCATGGAGGGGCGGATACGCAGTATTTT.

The CDR3 spells CSARDSAPQETQYF. CDR3 bases: TGCAGTGCTAGAGACTCGGCACCGCAAGAGACCCAGTACTTC. V is TRBV20-1 and J is TRBJ2-5; the D is unclear. The CDR3 is made up of 14 amino acids. V dropped 0 bases and J dropped 2 bases, with 10 bases sitting between them. The germline V gene has CDR1 DFQATT and CDR2 SNEGSKA (reference sequence).

V and J are TRBV9 and TRBJ1-1; possibly TRBD1 for D (6 bases). Germline assignment: CDR1 SGDLS and CDR2 YYNGEE. The CDR3 loop spans 12 amino acids. With 3 bases removed from V and 8 bases from J, the gap between germline ends came to 11 bases. This CDR3 is CASSAQTGEAFF. The DNA for the CDR3 is TGTGCCAGCAGCGCTCAGACAGGAGAAGCTTTCTTT.

The V and J genes are TRBV20-1 and TRBJ2-5; weak D call: TRBD2 (6 bases). CDR3 length: 15 residues. CDR1 and CDR2 from the germline V gene are DFQATT and SNEGSKA (reference sequence). The V end lost 5 bases, the J end lost 3 bases, and 19 bases lay between the germline ends. CDR3 nucleotide sequence: TGCAGTGCTGGGACTCTCGAGGGACCGGAAGAGACCCAGTACTTC. It encodes CSAGTLEGPEETQYF.

This clonotype has only a few counts. The chain combines TRBV5-1 with TRBJ2-3; D gene unclear. The V and J ends lost 0 bases and 3 bases respectively, with 8 bases between them. CDR1 SGHRS and CDR2 YFSETQ come from the germline V gene. This CDR3 has 14 amino acids. The CDR3: CASSLEVRTDTQYF. The CDR3 coding sequence is TGCGCCAGCAGCTTGGAGGTGAGAACAGATACGCAGTATTTT.

This clonotype has more than one count but fewer than ten. This chain uses TRBV6-1 with TRBJ2-7; tentative D call: TRBD1 (6 bases). V gave up 8 bases and J gave up 0 bases, with 11 bases separating them. The CDR3 has 13 residues. The germline V gene has CDR1 MNHNS and CDR2 SASEGT. DNA of the CDR3: TGTGCCAGCCATAGGGGGAGCTCCTACGAGCAGTACTTC. Its translation is CASHRGSSYEQYF.

V and J are TRBV20-1 and TRBJ2-7; 7 nucleotides agree with TRBD1. This CDR3 spans 15 amino acids. After removal of 4 bases from V and 1 base from J, the junction contained 10 bases not matched to a gene. CDR1 is DFQATT, CDR2 SNEGSKA, per germline (reference sequence). CDR3 nucleotides: TGCAGTGCTACCGACAGGGCGCGAGGGTCCTACGAGCAGTACTTC. Translated, it gives CSATDRARGSYEQYF.

The chain joins TRBV5-1 to TRBJ2-7; the D gene is possibly TRBD1 (6 bases). Trimming stripped 4 bases from V and 6 bases from J, with 23 bases between. Germline CDR1 and CDR2: SGHRS and YFSETQ. This CDR3 spans 16 amino acids. The CDR3 sequence is CASSLSLQGPPREQYF. Here the CDR3 DNA reads TGCGCCAGCAGCCTAAGTCTACAGGGCCCCCCTCGCGAGCAGTACTTC. Using reference TRBV5-1 and TRBJ2-7 for the parts outside the CDR3, the full variable domain is KAGVTQTPRYLIKTRGQQVTLSCSPISGHRSVSWYQQTPGQGLQFLFEYFSETQRNKGNFPGRFSGRQFSNSRSEMNVSTLELGDSALYLCASSLSLQGPPREQYFGPGTRLTVT.

This clonotype has a handful of counts. The rearrangement joins TRBV25-1 to TRBJ1-2, with 8 bases matching TRBD1. Germline V gene data show CDR1 as MGHDK and CDR2 as SYGVNS. CDR3 length equals 15 residues. Trimming at V came to 5 bases and at J to 4 bases, leaving 9 bases not matched to a gene. CDR3 in DNA: TGTGCCAGCAGTTTCCGGCAGGGGGCGGTCTATGGCTACACCTTC. Its protein product is CASSFRQGAVYGYTF.

The CDR3 region is CSASGLKGTGELFF. Written as DNA, the CDR3 is TGCAGTGCTTCAGGACTTAAAGGGACCGGGGAGCTGTTTTTT. V and J are TRBV20-1 and TRBJ2-2; a weak D match, TRBD2 (5 bases). The ends were cut back, 5 bases at V and 5 bases at J, with 15 bases in the middle. In germline, CDR1 is DFQATT, CDR2 SNEGSKA (reference sequence). The CDR3 runs 14 residues.

The rearrangement joins TRBV7-8 to TRBJ2-2, with 7 positions matching TRBD1. Germline-derived CDR1 and CDR2 are SGHVS and FQNEAQ. V was pared by 2 bases and J by 5 bases, with 8 bases of the junction left unmatched. This CDR3 comprises 16 residues. CDR3 region: CASSLYRGGETGELFF. DNA of the CDR3: TGTGCCAGCAGCTTATATAGAGGGGGCGAAACCGGGGAGCTGTTTTTT.

This clonotype was counted between two and nine times. The chain joins TRBV30 to TRBJ2-4; D is undetermined. The CDR3 is made up of 13 amino acids. The germline gives CDR1 GTSNPN, CDR2 SVGIG (reference sequence). The V and J ends lost 1 base and 4 bases respectively, with 8 bases between them. CDR3 sequence (DNA): TGTGCCTGGAGTGAGGGCCCGAAAAACATTCAGTACTTC. This sequence encodes CAWSEGPKNIQYF.

The rearrangement joins TRBV4-1 to TRBJ1-1; TRBD1 matches at 9 bases. This CDR3 has 14 amino acids. Trimming removed 5 bases from V and 9 bases from J; junction bases left unmatched: 10. The germline V gene has CDR1 MGHRA and CDR2 YSYEKL. The CDR3 nucleotides read TGCGCCAGCAGCGACTACAGGGGGCAGGGGAAAGCTTTCTTT. Its translation is CASSDYRGQGKAFF.

The V call is TRBV12-3 or TRBV12-4, the J call TRBJ1-1; no clear D gene. The CDR3 length is 13 residues. V lost 5 bases, J lost 11 bases, and 18 bases lay in between. The CDR3 is CASSLDPRKSAFF. The CDR3 bases are TGTGCCAGCAGTCTGGACCCCCGGAAGTCTGCTTTCTTT.

This clonotype appeared a few times. V usage is TRBV20-1 and J usage is TRBJ2-2, with D possibly being TRBD2 (6 bases). Trimming stripped 6 bases from V and 1 base from J, with 15 bases between. Germline CDR1 DFQATT, CDR2 SNEGSKA (reference sequence). There are 15 residues in the CDR3. CDR3 sequence reads: CSATKGTVNTGELFF. As DNA, the CDR3 is TGCAGTGCCACAAAAGGGACTGTGAACACCGGGGAGCTGTTTTTT.

The rearrangement joins TRBV2 to TRBJ2-7, with 7 bases identical to TRBD2. The CDR3 sequence is 13 residues long. The junction had 2 bases not matched to a gene; V was cut back by 3 bases and J by 3 bases. Looked up from germline, CDR1 is SNHLY and CDR2 is FYNNEI. Here the CDR3 DNA reads TGTGCCAGCAGTGACCCTAGCGGCTACGAGCAGTACTTC. Encoded protein: CASSDPSGYEQYF.

This clonotype was picked up a small number of times. The chain links TRBV24-1 to TRBJ2-3; the D gene is possibly TRBD1 (5 bases). The CDR3 runs to 13 residues. Germline V gene lookup returns CDR1 KGHDR and CDR2 SFDVKD. The germline V and J ends were trimmed by 8 bases and 2 bases, with 10 bases remaining between them. The CDR3: CATMDTITDTQYF. CDR3 bases: TGTGCCACCATGGACACCATCACAGATACGCAGTATTTT.

This clonotype has only a few counts. The chain carries TRBV5-1 and TRBJ2-1, with a tentative D call TRBD1 (5 bases). Germline CDR1 reads SGHRS; CDR2 reads YFSETQ. The ends were cut back, 0 bases at V and 8 bases at J, with 15 bases in the middle. The CDR3 contains 15 residues. The CDR3 coding sequence is TGCGCCAGCAGCTTGGATGACAGCTCAGACGATGAGCAGTTCTTC. Translating gives CASSLDDSSDDEQFF.

This clonotype was recorded at least ten times. DNA of the CDR3: TGTGCCAGCAGCCCTGGGGGTAACAATGAGCAGTTCTTC. Protein: CASSPGGNNEQFF. The genes are TRBV14 and TRBJ2-1; D is perhaps TRBD1 or TRBD2 (5 bases each). V lost 4 bases to trimming and J lost 5 bases, with 9 bases between them. CDR1 SGHDN and CDR2 FVKESK come from the germline V gene. The CDR3 loop spans 13 amino acids.

This chain uses TRBV5-1 with TRBJ2-2; 8 bases align to TRBD1. J gave up 6 bases and V 1 base, and 8 bases lay outside the gene matches. The germline V gene has CDR1 SGHRS and CDR2 YFSETQ. This CDR3 contains 16 residues. In nucleotides, the CDR3 is TGCGCCAGCAGCTTGAGTGAAGACAGGGGTCCCGGGGAGCTGTTTTTT. This gives the protein CASSLSEDRGPGELFF. The entire variable domain, with the rest obtained from reference TRBV5-1 and TRBJ2-2, is as follows: KAGVTQTPRYLIKTRGQQVTLSCSPISGHRSVSWYQQTPGQGLQFLFEYFSETQRNKGNFPGRFSGRQFSNSRSEMNVSTLELGDSALYLCASSLSEDRGPGELFFGEGSRLTVL.

This clonotype appeared many times. The rearrangement uses TRBV11-2 and TRBJ2-1, with 14 bases matching TRBD2. The ends lost 7 bases at V and 5 bases at J; junction bases unmatched: 4. There are 15 residues in the CDR3. Germline V gene data show CDR1 as SGHAT and CDR2 as FQNNGV. CDR3 sequence: CASILTSGRDNEQFF. In nucleotides, the CDR3 is TGTGCCAGCATCTTGACTAGCGGGAGGGACAATGAGCAGTTCTTC.

This clonotype was seen a few times. J is TRBJ1-5 and V is TRBV11-2; 7 bases map to TRBD1. This CDR3 has 13 amino acids. Looked up from germline, CDR1 is SGHAT and CDR2 is FQNNGV. Unmatched junction bases numbered 3, after V lost 1 base and J lost 9 bases. CDR3 nucleotides: TGTGCCAGCAGCTTAGCGGGACAGCCGCCCCAGCATTTT. Its translation: CASSLAGQPPQHF.

The V gene is TRBV9, the J gene TRBJ2-5; D remains ambiguous. V shed 2 bases and J shed 1 base, with 6 bases lying between them. The V gene's germline CDR1 is SGDLS and CDR2 YYNGEE. CDR3 size: 13 residues. This CDR3 reads CASSVDLQETQYF. Written as DNA, the CDR3 is TGTGCCAGCAGCGTCGACCTCCAAGAGACCCAGTACTTC.

The chain uses TRBV7-8 and TRBJ2-1, with D possibly being TRBD1 or TRBD2 (5 bases each). The CDR3 is made up of 11 amino acids. Looked up from germline, CDR1 is SGHVS and CDR2 is FQNEAQ. Trimming pared 5 bases from V and 8 bases from J, leaving 7 bases between. CDR3 DNA sequence: TGTGCCAGCAGCCGAGGGGATGAGCAGTTCTTC. Protein sequence: CASSRGDEQFF.